This TCR beta chain was profiled in a study of T cells in Graves' hyperthyroidism and ophthalmopathy. The CDR3 is 13 amino acids. The V gene lost 4 bases and the J gene lost 1 base, with 7 bases spanning the gap. CDR1 MNHNS and CDR2 SASEGT come from the germline V gene. Amplification yielded TCR beta CDR3 regions, with RNA transcripts as the source. A first-round RT-PCR of the TCR CDR3 used the HTBI primer set. MiXCR, run by TCRdb on the multiplex PCR reads, gives a single entry per CDR3 protein. The sample contains roughly 740,000 distinct CDR3 sequences, about 16% of which appear only once. The clonotype comes from a man aged 18 to 35 with Graves' hyperthyroidism. The sample was blood. This chain joins TRBV6-1 and TRBJ1-1; D call uncertain. The CDR3 nucleotides read TGTGCCAGCAGTGCCCGCTCGAACACTGAAGCTTTCTTT. It encodes CASSARSNTEAFF.